This T cell receptor beta chain came from a study of T cells in Graves' hyperthyroidism and ophthalmopathy. Turning to the study itself: Peripheral blood was secured at the point of initial diagnosis, before any treatment. Study outcomes and limitations: Blood also showed most of the thyroid clonotypes that were expanded above 0.001.

Graves' hyperthyroidism showing no ophthalmopathy progression within 18 months was considered stable. Patients aged 18 to 65 had newly diagnosed hyperthyroidism of under 2 months' duration. The source material, RNA transcripts, was used to amplify TCR beta CDR3 regions. Initially, a first-round RT-PCR of the TCR CDR3 employed the HTBI primer set. TCRdb recomputed calls from the multiplex PCR reads with MiXCR, one row per CDR3 protein. Of approximately 430,000 distinct CDR3 sequences in the sample, approximately 14% were seen once. The germline V and J ends were trimmed by 3 bases and 6 bases, with 6 bases remaining between them. This CDR3 is built from 11 residues. Germline loops: CDR1 LGHDT, CDR2 YNNKEL (reference sequence). There are many counts of this clonotype. Its antigen is currently unknown.

This sequence originates from a woman between 18 and 30 years old with Graves' hyperthyroidism. The chain is built from TRBV3-1 and TRBJ2-7, with D unresolved. Specimen: blood. CDR3 region: CASSQGVEQYF. The CDR3 DNA is TGTGCCAGCAGCCAGGGTGTCGAGCAGTACTTC.